Following are 20 T cell receptor beta chains from one sample sequenced in a study of T cell repertoires in cytomegalovirus infection. These receptors are not linked to any known antigen. In TCRdb, the reads were re-called with MiXCR into one record per CDR3 protein. The sample carries nearly 700,000 distinct CDR3 sequences, around 31% recorded once. Specimen: cultured PBMCs, collected from culture after CMV antigen stimulation. The receptors come from a human donor in good health (CMV status not recorded). Some clones in this sample may be carry-over from other donors' samples.

This chain joins TRBV7-9 and TRBJ2-1; D possibly uses TRBD1 or TRBD2 (7 bases each). CDR1 and CDR2 from the germline V gene are SEHNR and FQNEAQ (reference sequence). The length of the CDR3 is 15 residues. The ends were cut back, 5 bases at V and 4 bases at J, with 15 bases in the middle. In nucleotides, the CDR3 is TGTGCCAGCAGCCCGGGGAGGGGGCAGTACAATGAGCAGTTCTTC. Encoded protein: CASSPGRGQYNEQFF.

The chain combines TRBV6-2 or TRBV6-3 with TRBJ2-1; the match to TRBD2 covers 11 bases. This CDR3 spans 16 amino acids. The germline gives CDR1 MNHEY, CDR2 SVGEGT. The junction had 7 bases not matched to a gene; V was cut back by 1 base and J by 8 bases. The CDR3 loop reads CASSYWWTSGLYEQFF. The DNA of the CDR3 is TGTGCCAGCAGTTACTGGTGGACTAGCGGGCTCTATGAGCAGTTCTTC.

This CDR3 is CASSALGTGEYETQYF. The CDR3 DNA is TGTGCCAGCAGCGCACTCGGGACAGGGGAATACGAGACCCAGTACTTC. The chain employs TRBV11-2 and TRBJ2-5; 10 nucleotides align to TRBD1. CDR1 SGHAT and CDR2 FQNNGV come from the germline V gene. There are 16 residues in the CDR3. Trimming took 5 bases from V and 5 from J; bases not matched to a gene: 11. Combining the CDR3 with reference TRBV11-2 and TRBJ2-5 gives the whole variable domain EAGVAQSPRYKIIEKRQSVAFWCNPISGHATLYWYQQILGQGPKLLIQFQNNGVVDDSQLPKDRFSAERLKGVDSTLKIQPAKLEDSAVYLCASSALGTGEYETQYFGPGTRLLVL.

The chain combines TRBV20-1 with TRBJ2-3; 7 bases align to TRBD2. The CDR3 covers 13 residues. Per germline, CDR1 DFQATT and CDR2 SNEGSKA (reference sequence). The trim removed 4 bases at V and 6 bases at J, leaving 7 bases unmatched. The CDR3 nucleotides are TGCAGTGCTAACGTCCTGGGAGGGGATACGCAGTATTTT. Encoded protein: CSANVLGGDTQYF.

The table lists this clonotype with a few counts. The chain couples TRBV12-3 or TRBV12-4 to TRBJ1-6; possibly TRBD1 for D (6 bases). The CDR3 has 12 residues. V lost 10 bases and J 7 bases, leaving 11 bases between the germline ends. This CDR3 reads CATLRGNSPLHF. Here the CDR3 DNA reads TGTGCCACCCTCAGGGGAAATTCACCCCTCCACTTT.

The V and J genes are TRBV6-1 and TRBJ1-5, with 7 bases matching TRBD1. The CDR3 spans 20 residues. From germline, CDR1 is MNHNS and CDR2 SASEGT. V lost 9 bases to trimming and J lost 1 base; unmatched junction nucleotides: 24. CDR3 in amino acids: CARGVDGPGRGTRSNQPQHF. The DNA for the CDR3 is TGTGCCAGGGGGGTTGATGGCCCGGGCAGGGGGACAAGGAGCAATCAGCCCCAGCATTTT.

The CDR3 DNA follows: TGTGCCAGCAGCTTACGACTAGCGGGGTACCAAGAGACCCAGTACTTC. Amino acids: CASSLRLAGYQETQYF. The V and J genes are TRBV7-2 and TRBJ2-5; 11 bases are a match to TRBD2. This CDR3 is 16 amino acids long. V gave up 2 bases and J gave up 0 bases; unmatched junction bases: 2. Per the germline V gene, CDR1 is SGHTA and CDR2 is FQGNSA.

V and J are TRBV7-2 and TRBJ1-1, with 9 bases identical to TRBD1. V trimming: 5 bases; J trimming: 7 bases; junction bases outside the gene matches: 8. In germline, CDR1 is SGHTA, CDR2 FQGNSA. The CDR3 is made up of 14 amino acids. CDR3 nucleotide sequence: TGTGCCAGCAGCGTTGACAGGGGGATCAGTGAAGCTTTCTTT. Translating it yields CASSVDRGISEAFF.

The J gene is TRBJ2-3, the V gene TRBV7-2; 14 bases align to TRBD2. V was clipped by 5 bases and J by 4 bases; unmatched bases: 5. The CDR3 spans 16 residues. In germline, CDR1 is SGHTA, CDR2 FQGNSA. The CDR3 DNA is TGTGCCAGCAGCGACGGACTAGCGGGAGGTGCAGATACGCAGTATTTT. It translates to CASSDGLAGGADTQYF.

This clonotype was recorded a few times. The chain combines TRBV7-2 with TRBJ2-2; D not certain. This CDR3 region has 16 residues. Trimming removed 3 bases at V and 0 bases at J, with 11 bases between. The germline V gene has CDR1 SGHTA and CDR2 FQGNSA. The CDR3 DNA sequence: TGTGCCAGCAGCTTGGGTCGCCGGGCGAACACCGGGGAGCTGTTTTTT. As protein: CASSLGRRANTGELFF.

This clonotype has ten or more counts. The rearrangement uses TRBV7-2 and TRBJ2-7; D remains unclear. Germline lookup yields CDR1 SGHTA and CDR2 FQGNSA. V dropped 7 bases and J dropped 4 bases, with 8 bases sitting between them. The CDR3 loop spans 11 amino acids. The CDR3 region is CASTTSYEQYF. CDR3 sequence (DNA): TGTGCCAGCACCACCTCGTACGAGCAGTACTTC.

The CDR3 DNA sequence: TGCAGCGGCACCTTGACAGCTACAGATACGCAGTATTTT. Residues: CSGTLTATDTQYF. This chain uses TRBV29-1 with TRBJ2-3, with D possibly being TRBD1 (5 bases). Germline V CDR1 and CDR2: SQVTM, ANQGSEA. The CDR3 consists of 13 residues. The V and J ends lost 7 bases and 3 bases respectively, with 14 bases between them.

This clonotype turned up a few times. This chain joins TRBV7-2 and TRBJ2-7; 8 positions match TRBD1. This CDR3 has 14 residues. Trimming removed 2 bases from V and 3 bases from J; junction bases left unmatched: 3. The germline CDR1 and CDR2 sequences are SGHTA and FQGNSA. The CDR3 DNA is TGTGCCAGCAGCTTAAACGGACAGGGCTACGAGCAGTACTTC. It codes for CASSLNGQGYEQYF.

The chain employs TRBV7-2 and TRBJ1-3; D remains unclear. The CDR3 has 15 amino acids. The V gene's germline CDR1 is SGHTA and CDR2 FQGNSA. The V end lost 2 bases, the J end lost 0 bases, and 8 bases lay between the germline ends. The CDR3 is CASSLRGTSGNTIYF. The CDR3 bases are TGTGCCAGCAGCTTACGGGGAACCTCTGGAAACACCATATATTTT.

The rearrangement uses TRBV10-3 and TRBJ2-7, with D possibly TRBD1 on 6 matching bases. V was pared by 4 bases and J by 5 bases, with 15 bases between. Looked up from germline, CDR1 is ENHRY and CDR2 is SYGVKD. The CDR3 runs 14 residues. The CDR3 reads CAISAQGLGDEQYF. The CDR3 DNA follows: TGTGCCATCAGTGCCCAGGGGCTAGGCGACGAGCAGTACTTC.

This chain links TRBV7-6 with TRBJ1-2, with a weak D call TRBD1 (5 bases). The CDR3 extends over 15 amino acids. Trimming pared 3 bases from V and 2 bases from J, leaving 13 bases between. Germline assignment: CDR1 SGHVS and CDR2 FNYEAQ. For the CDR3, the DNA is TGTGCCAGCAGCTTGTCAGGGAGTTGGAACTATGGCTACACCTTC. Translating it yields CASSLSGSWNYGYTF.

The chain links TRBV30 to TRBJ1-1, with 10 bases fitting TRBD1. V was pared by 2 bases and J by 3 bases, with 9 bases of the junction left unmatched. The CDR3 runs to 16 residues. Germline V lookup: CDR1 GTSNPN, CDR2 SVGIG (reference sequence). CDR3 DNA sequence: TGTGCCTGGAGTCCTCCCCGGACAGGGGGACACACTGAAGCTTTCTTT. This translates into CAWSPPRTGGHTEAFF.

This clonotype came up many times. This chain joins TRBV7-2 and TRBJ2-1; 10 positions match TRBD2. This CDR3 spans 15 amino acids. Germline V CDR1 and CDR2: SGHTA, FQGNSA. V lost 1 base and J lost 5; bases outside the gene matches: 2. The CDR3 DNA reads TGTGCCAGCAGCTTAGGTAGCGGGGGGCACAATGAGCAGTTCTTC. Amino acids: CASSLGSGGHNEQFF.

The V call is TRBV7-2, the J call TRBJ2-7, with 8 bases identical to TRBD2. Per the germline V gene, CDR1 is SGHTA and CDR2 is FQGNSA. CDR3 length equals 12 residues. Trimming removed 6 bases from V and 7 bases from J; junction bases left unmatched: 5. CDR3 sequence (DNA): TGTGCCAGCAGGGGGACTAGTAAGGAGCAGTACTTC. Amino acid sequence: CASRGTSKEQYF.

The chain joins TRBV12-3 or TRBV12-4 to TRBJ1-5; the D gene is possibly TRBD1 (5 bases). The germline V and J ends were trimmed by 3 bases and 1 base, with 13 bases remaining between them. This CDR3 has 16 residues. This CDR3 reads CASSFMGQGSNQPQHF. The CDR3 DNA is TGTGCCAGCAGTTTTATGGGGCAAGGGAGCAATCAGCCCCAGCATTTT.